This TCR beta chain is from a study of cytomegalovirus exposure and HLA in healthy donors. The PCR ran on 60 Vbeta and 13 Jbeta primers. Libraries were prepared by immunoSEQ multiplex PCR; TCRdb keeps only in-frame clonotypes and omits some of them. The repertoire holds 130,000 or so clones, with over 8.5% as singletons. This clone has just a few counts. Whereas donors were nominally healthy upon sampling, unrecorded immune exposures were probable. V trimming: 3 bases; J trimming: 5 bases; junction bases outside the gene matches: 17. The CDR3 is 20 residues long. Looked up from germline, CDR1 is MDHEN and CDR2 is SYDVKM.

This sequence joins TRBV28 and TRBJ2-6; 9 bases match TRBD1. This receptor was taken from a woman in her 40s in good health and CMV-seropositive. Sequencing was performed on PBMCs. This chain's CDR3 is CASSLGGEGQGPSRANVLTF. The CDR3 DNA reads TGTGCCAGCAGTTTGGGGGGAGAGGGACAGGGCCCTTCGAGGGCCAACGTCCTGACTTTC.